This is a list of T cell receptor beta chains from one sample in a study of shared clonotypes between healthy human individuals. TCRdb keeps only in-frame clones here, not all; method: immunoSEQ multiplex PCR. Among 2 million to 3 million clones, roughly 93% were seen once, and the ten largest hold roughly 0.36%. The sample taken for sequencing was naive CD4+ T cells from PBMCs. The receptors were gathered from a man between 18 and 35 years old in good health. Some clones in this sample may be carry-over from other donors' samples. CDR3s include the opening cysteine and the closing phenylalanine or tryptophan. The D gene is left open where the match is weak. Some rows have no size entry. The others give once, few or many, or a class for an expanded clone.

V,size,D,J,CDR3,DNA
TRBV28,once,NA,TRBJ1-2,CASGNRGSSSYTF,TGTGCCAGCGGCAACCGGGGCTCGAGTAGCTACACCTTC
TRBV6-1,NA,TRBD2,TRBJ2-7,CASSEAGEGEQYF,TGTGCCAGCAGTGAAGCGGGGGAGGGCGAGCAGTACTTC
TRBV5-1,NA,TRBD1,TRBJ2-1,CASSSGQGYNEQFF,TGCGCCAGCAGCTCGGGACAGGGGTACAATGAGCAGTTCTTC
TRBV6-5,NA,NA,TRBJ2-1,CASSRDSYNEQFF,TGTGCCAGCAGTCGAGACTCCTACAATGAGCAGTTCTTC
TRBV6-1,NA,NA,TRBJ1-4,CASSEVTGLNEKLFF,TGTGCCAGCAGTGAAGTCACAGGACTTAATGAAAAACTGTTTTTT
TRBV10-3,NA,TRBD2,TRBJ2-1,CAISEPGLAGGGRGRNEQFF,TGTGCCATCAGTGAGCCCGGACTAGCGGGAGGGGGGAGAGGTCGCAATGAGCAGTTCTTC
TRBV11-3,NA,NA,TRBJ2-1,CASSPTYLNEQFF,TGTGCCAGCAGTCCGACATACTTGAATGAGCAGTTCTTC
TRBV5-4,NA,NA,TRBJ2-2,CASSPGPGADTGELFF,TGTGCCAGCAGTCCTGGCCCCGGGGCGGACACCGGGGAGCTGTTTTTT
TRBV5-6,NA,TRBD2,TRBJ2-7,CASSLRGLAGLVDEQYF,TGTGCCAGCAGCTTGAGGGGACTAGCAGGGTTGGTGGACGAGCAGTACTTC
TRBV18,NA,TRBD2,TRBJ2-7,CASSDRGPSSGSLPEQYF,TGTGCCAGCTCAGATCGAGGACCCTCTAGCGGGAGTTTGCCCGAGCAGTACTTC
TRBV4-2,few,NA,TRBJ1-4,CASSQGQLNEKLFF,TGTGCCAGCAGCCAAGGGCAACTGAATGAAAAACTGTTTTTT
TRBV29-1,once,TRBD1,TRBJ2-1,CSVDGYRGDNEQFF,TGCAGCGTTGATGGGTACAGGGGGGACAATGAGCAGTTCTTC
TRBV6-5,NA,TRBD2,TRBJ2-2,CASRRLAGGTGELFF,TGTGCCAGCAGACGACTAGCGGGGGGCACCGGGGAGCTGTTTTTT
TRBV28,NA,NA,TRBJ2-3,CASSSPGRPTDTQYF,TGTGCCAGCAGTTCTCCGGGACGGCCGACAGATACGCAGTATTTT
TRBV28,NA,NA,TRBJ1-3,CASSFSGHSFAGNTIYF,TGTGCCAGCAGTTTTTCGGGGCACTCTTTTGCCGGGAACACCATATATTTT
TRBV28,NA,NA,TRBJ1-5,CASTTGTVNQPQHF,TGTGCCAGCACCACCGGGACGGTAAATCAGCCCCAGCATTTT
TRBV6-5,NA,NA,TRBJ1-2,CASGRVPPSYGYTF,TGTGCCAGCGGGCGGGTCCCGCCTTCCTATGGCTACACCTTC
TRBV21-1,once,NA,TRBJ1-2,CASSSGFPDTNYGYTF,TGTGCCAGCAGCTCCGGCTTCCCGGACACGAACTATGGCTACACCTTC
TRBV9,NA,TRBD1,TRBJ2-1,CASSTRGDRAYNEQFF,TGTGCCAGCAGCACCCGCGGGGACAGGGCCTACAATGAGCAGTTCTTC
TRBV5-1,NA,NA,TRBJ2-2,CASSLTGGTGELFF,TGCGCCAGCAGCCTGACTGGGGGGACCGGGGAGCTGTTTTTT
TRBV18,NA,NA,TRBJ1-2,CASSPGQSEGYTF,TGTGCCAGCTCACCCGGACAATCGGAGGGCTACACCTTC
TRBV6-1,few,TRBD1,TRBJ1-1,CASRAGTGYTEAFF,TGTGCCAGCAGGGCCGGGACAGGATACACTGAAGCTTTCTTT
TRBV5-1,NA,NA,TRBJ1-1,CASSLEGRYTEAFF,TGCGCCAGCAGCTTGGAGGGCCGCTACACTGAAGCTTTCTTT
TRBV7-8,NA,TRBD1,TRBJ1-1,CASSRPDRRLMNTEAFF,TGTGCCAGCAGCCGTCCGGACAGGAGGCTGATGAACACTGAAGCTTTCTTT
TRBV19,NA,NA,TRBJ1-2,CASSIVGYGYTF,TGTGCCAGTAGTATAGTGGGGTATGGCTACACCTTC
TRBV7-3,NA,NA,TRBJ2-1,CASSSSKGNEQFF,TGTGCCAGCAGCTCCTCTAAAGGCAATGAGCAGTTCTTC
TRBV5-1,few,TRBD1,TRBJ1-5,CASSLTGELKQPQHF,TGCGCCAGCAGCTTGACAGGGGAGCTGAAGCAGCCCCAGCATTTT
TRBV18,NA,NA,TRBJ2-7,CASSPPDKGAYEQYF,TGTGCCAGCTCACCACCGGACAAAGGGGCTTACGAGCAGTACTTC
TRBV5-6,once,TRBD2,TRBJ2-2,CASSLPGTSGRHGELFF,TGTGCCAGCAGCTTACCCGGGACTAGCGGACGGCACGGGGAGCTGTTTTTT
TRBV5-1,NA,NA,TRBJ2-1,CASSLKATTGVKFF,TGCGCCAGCAGCTTGAAAGCTACCACGGGAGTGAAGTTCTTC
TRBV7-2,NA,TRBD2,TRBJ2-1,CASSSYGLAVEGQFF,TGTGCCAGCAGCTCCTACGGGCTAGCGGTGGAGGGGCAGTTCTTC
TRBV10-3,NA,NA,TRBJ2-5,CATNDYQETQYF,TGTGCCACCAATGACTACCAAGAGACCCAGTACTTC
TRBV28,NA,TRBD1,TRBJ1-5,CASSYGQGKNQPQHF,TGTGCCAGCAGCTACGGACAGGGCAAGAATCAGCCCCAGCATTTT